This TCR beta chain was observed in a study of blood T cell repertoires in COVID-19 (dated by TCRdb to about 2020). The study in broad terms: Samples covering the acute and convalescent phases of COVID-19 were provided by collaborators in the United States, Italy and Spain. The sample metadata nearly always contained a de-identified subject ID, COVID-19 status, age in years and sex. The prospective study material was composed of cDNA or gDNA derived from T cells, B-cell-depleted T cells, or PBMCs. The dataset comprised deeply sampled blood TCRbeta repertoires from subjects exposed to, actively infected with, or recovered from COVID-19. The repertoires were released in a freely available public database intended as a resource for research on the immune response to SARS-CoV-2. The samples were drawn from two sources: the first 160 participants of the ongoing ImmuneRACE study, and 1,200 or so subjects contributed by 6 global collaborators. Where available, HLA class I and class II types were obtained from metadata supplied by the sample provider rather than from assay-based typing.

In the case of this clone: Its binding antigen is unknown. It has no much larger one-base neighbor in the sample; base qualities were not kept.

On the study overall, not on this receptor specifically: The amount of clinical and demographic metadata varied by source and participant and was provided uncurated.

TCRbeta CDR3 regions were amplified from genomic DNA using the immunoSEQ Assay, a bias-controlled multiplex PCR. Per the source publication's procedure: The number of nucleated cells in each sample was estimated from the amplification of reference gene primers within the assay. To quantify the absolute abundance of each unique TCRbeta CDR3 rearrangement, sequence reads were collapsed and filtered. Productive Simpson clonality was computed per sample as the square root of Simpson's diversity index over productive rearrangements. In its TCRdb copy, this immuneACCESS table keeps in-frame sequences only and misses some clones. Where compared with another copy, unresolved V genes explain less than half of these, and the others have no known cause. The DNA gave D and trimming, while V, J and clone size come from that table. This sample holds some 80,000 clones; about 86% were observed only once. The biggest ten clones account for about a fifth of the sample.

Whole blood was collected in K2EDTA tubes by collaborating institutions according to the institutions' own protocols. For TCRbeta analysis, collaborators shipped samples as frozen whole blood, isolated PBMCs, or DNA extracted from either of those sample types. The CDR3 measures 14 amino acids from cysteine to phenylalanine. Only the CDR3 part of the read is kept: 42 bases, read in frame from the first base. The germline V gene encodes CDR1 SEHNR and CDR2 FQNEAQ (reference sequence). V ends up 4 bases short and J 8 bases short, with an unmatched junction base count of 8. Sequencing was done on a sample of peripheral blood. The clonotype comes from a woman of 80 years or more in a cohort sampled during active or convalescent COVID-19. The rearrangement combines TRBV7-9 with TRBJ1-2; 9 bases in between match TRBD1. The DNA is as follows: TGTGCCAGCAGCTCCCACGGACAGGGGCCCGGCTACACCTTC. It translates as CASSSHGQGPGYTF. The full variable domain, completed from the reference TRBV7-9 and TRBJ1-2 proteins outside the CDR3, reads DTGVSQNPRHKITKRGQNVTFRCDPISEHNRLYWYRQTLGQGPEFLTYFQNEAQLEKSRLLSDRFSAERPKGSFSTLEIQRTEQGDSAMYLCASSSHGQGPGYTFGSGTRLTVV.